The clone carrying this T cell receptor (beta chain) has at least ten counts. Its antigen is not known. RNA transcripts served as the template for amplifying TCR beta CDR3 regions. Carried out on the TCR CDR3, a first-round RT-PCR used the HTBI primer set. TCRdb recomputed calls from the multiplex PCR reads with MiXCR, one row per CDR3 protein. The table includes about 330,000 distinct CDR3 sequences, roughly 15% detected once. At least 3 on the Clinical Activity Score was recorded for ophthalmopathy patients, who also had NOSPECS grade at least 4 and duration under 3 months. Based on clinical symptoms, serum thyroxine and TRAb, thyroid ultrasound and orbital computed tomography, diagnoses were reached. These data belong to a study of T cells in Graves' hyperthyroidism and ophthalmopathy. Study-level findings and limits: Through a model of 13 V-J features, ophthalmopathy was separated from stable hyperthyroidism. Researchers found most expanded thyroid clonotypes above 0.001 in blood as well.

Losses at the gene ends were 3 bases for V and 0 bases for J; bases not matched to a gene: 7. Germline CDR1 MDHEN, CDR2 SYDVKM. There are 17 residues in the CDR3. The clonotype comes from a woman between 35 and 50 years old with Graves' ophthalmopathy. V gene TRBV28 combines with J gene TRBJ2-3; 9 bases map to TRBD2. The sequencing sample was made of blood. DNA for the CDR3: TGTGCCAGCAGTTTGTTCCTAGCGGGGCCTAGCACAGATACGCAGTATTTT. This translates into CASSLFLAGPSTDTQYF. Complete variable domain (other parts from reference TRBV28 and TRBJ2-3): DVKVTQSSRYLVKRTGEKVFLECVQDMDHENMFWYRQDPGLGLRLIYFSYDVKMKEKGDIPEGYSVSREKKERFSLILESASTNQTSMYLCASSLFLAGPSTDTQYFGPGTRLTVL.